The source of this T cell receptor (beta chain) is a study of Graves' ophthalmopathy and Graves' hyperthyroidism. For the study at large: Peripheral blood samples were taken at initial diagnosis, before any treatment. The study, taken as a whole, reports: Sensitivity of 55% to 71% and specificity of 72.22% were achieved by the model that predicted ophthalmopathy progression.

Germline V gives CDR1 LNHNV, CDR2 YYDKDF (reference sequence). J was trimmed by 4 bases and V by 0 bases; bases with no gene match: 2. The CDR3 runs 15 residues. Amplified material comprised TCR beta CDR3 regions derived from RNA transcripts. After a first-round RT-PCR with HTBI primers, a second-round multiplex PCR was run. TCRdb processed the multiplex PCR reads anew with MiXCR; each CDR3 protein has one entry. In the table there are hundreds of thousands of distinct CDR3 sequences, roughly 40% of which are singletons. Worth noting for this clonotype: Its antigen is unidentified.

The clonotype originates from an adult man with Graves' ophthalmopathy. The sequenced material came from peripheral blood. The genes are TRBV15 and TRBJ2-2; 7 bases align to TRBD2. The CDR3 DNA follows: TGTGCCACCAGCAGAGACGGGGGGACCACCGGGGAGCTGTTTTTT. It translates to CATSRDGGTTGELFF.